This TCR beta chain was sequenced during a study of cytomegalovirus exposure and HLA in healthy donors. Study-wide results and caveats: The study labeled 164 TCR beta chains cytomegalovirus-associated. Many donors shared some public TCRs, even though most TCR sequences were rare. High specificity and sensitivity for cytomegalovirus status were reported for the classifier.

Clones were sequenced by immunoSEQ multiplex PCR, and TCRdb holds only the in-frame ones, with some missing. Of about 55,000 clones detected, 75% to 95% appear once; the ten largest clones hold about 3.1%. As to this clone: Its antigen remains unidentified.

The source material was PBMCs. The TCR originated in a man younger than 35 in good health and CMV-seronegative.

CDR3 in amino acids: CASSTRLAGSSGNEQFF. The CDR3 DNA sequence: TGCGCCAGCAGCACGAGACTAGCGGGGTCATCGGGGAATGAGCAGTTCTTC. The V and J genes are TRBV5-1 and TRBJ2-1, with TRBD2 matching 11 bases. Germline values: CDR1 SGHRS, CDR2 YFSETQ. J lost 7 bases, V lost 4 bases, and 13 bases had no gene match. The CDR3 totals 17 residues.